What follows describes a single T cell receptor beta chain. The entry originates in a study of graft-versus-host responses after intestinal transplantation. This table comes from immunoSEQ multiplex PCR, and its TCRdb copy is limited to in-frame clones, with some not included. The table includes just under 1,500 clones, roughly 90% detected once. Germline CDR1 is MGHRA and CDR2 is YSYEKL. The CDR3 runs 16 residues. Trimming cost V 3 bases and J 6 bases; bases outside gene matches: 8. The clonotype was recovered from a human patient who received an intestinal transplant, so some T cells may come from the graft donor. The rearrangement uses TRBV4-1 and TRBJ2-1; 10 bases are shared with TRBD2. The input for sequencing was PBMCs, taken 8 days after intestinal transplant. CDR3 sequence reads: CASSHKGASGGNEQFF. CDR3 DNA: TGCGCCAGCAGCCATAAAGGGGCTAGCGGGGGCAATGAGCAGTTCTTC.